This T cell receptor (beta chain) was recorded in a study of human T cells and chemical hapten exposure. Whole-study results and caveats: DPC sensitization produced no change in TCRs with frequency above 1 in 1000. Every donor had alopecia, and their immune response may therefore differ from healthy people's.

As for time point: patch test 1, 2 weeks after DPC sensitization. As to treatment: therapeutic diphenylcyclopropenone sensitization with weekly scalp DPC. Authors' methods: Sequenced samples showed a median of around 96,000 TCRs each, with counts running from around 24,000 to 710,000. MiXCR, applied by TCRdb to the RACE reads, yields one record per CDR3 protein. For this entry, the V and J calls and clone size follow TCRdb and not the study's own pipeline. The data contain tens of thousands of distinct CDR3 sequences, around a tenth of them seen just once; the ten biggest clones take up roughly 1.5%. In germline, CDR1 is SGHTA, CDR2 FQGNSA. Trimming removed 2 bases from V and 0 bases from J, with 7 bases in between. The CDR3 totals 14 residues. About this clonotype itself: Its antigen remains unidentified.

V usage is TRBV7-2 and J usage is TRBJ1-1, with D unclear. The input for sequencing was whole blood, taken in connection with sensitization to the hapten diphenylcyclopropenone (DPC). The clonotype was recovered from a woman in her forties or fifties with alopecia areata. Some clones in this sample may be carry-over from other donors' samples. CDR3 sequence: CASSLSRVNTEAFF. Here the CDR3 DNA reads TGTGCCAGCAGCTTATCCCGCGTGAACACTGAAGCTTTCTTT.